The rows below give T cell receptor beta chains drawn from one sample of a study of beta chain features in type 1 diabetes. Clones were read by immunoSEQ multiplex PCR, and TCRdb kept only the in-frame ones, dropping some. This table has 200,000 to 300,000 clones, 55% to 70% appearing once. Sequencing was carried out using naive CD4+ T cells from blood. Source of these receptors: a man younger than 40 in good health. Both conserved end residues are part of each CDR3. The D gene is left open where the match is weak. The size of a clone is reported for some rows only, either as once, few or many, or as a class for expanded clones.

D gene: TRBD1
clone size: .
CDR3 length: 13
V gene: TRBV30
J gene: TRBJ1-2
CDR3 DNA: TGTGCCTGGAGTGGTGGCAGGGGGCTAGGCTACACCTTC
CDR3 protein: CAWSGGRGLGYTF

D gene: TRBD1
clone size: .
CDR3 length: 15
V gene: TRBV11-2
J gene: TRBJ2-7
CDR3 DNA: TGTGCCAGCAGCCTCCAGGACAGGGGGCCGTACGAGCAGTACTTC
CDR3 protein: CASSLQDRGPYEQYF

D gene: TRBD2
clone size: .
CDR3 length: 18
V gene: TRBV9
J gene: TRBJ2-1
CDR3 DNA: TGTGCCAGCAGCGAACAATATACTAGCGGGAGCTCCTACAATGAGCAGTTCTTC
CDR3 protein: CASSEQYTSGSSYNEQFF

D gene: .
clone size: .
CDR3 length: 13
V gene: TRBV10-3
J gene: TRBJ2-7
CDR3 DNA: TGTGCCATCAGTGAGTTGGGCCGCTACGAGCAGTACTTC
CDR3 protein: CAISELGRYEQYF

D gene: TRBD2
clone size: .
CDR3 length: 15
V gene: TRBV10-3
J gene: TRBJ2-2
CDR3 DNA: TGTGCCATCAGGGTTGGTAGCGGGGAGACCGGGGAGCTGTTTTTT
CDR3 protein: CAIRVGSGETGELFF

D gene: .
clone size: .
CDR3 length: 14
V gene: TRBV11-2
J gene: TRBJ2-3
CDR3 DNA: TGTGCCAGCAGCTTAGGCTATAGCACAGATACGCAGTATTTT
CDR3 protein: CASSLGYSTDTQYF

D gene: TRBD2
clone size: .
CDR3 length: 13
V gene: TRBV29-1
J gene: TRBJ2-1
CDR3 DNA: TGCAGCGTTCGGGGACTAATGGGCAATGAGCAGTTCTTC
CDR3 protein: CSVRGLMGNEQFF

D gene: TRBD2
clone size: .
CDR3 length: 14
V gene: TRBV29-1
J gene: TRBJ2-1
CDR3 DNA: TGCAGCGTAGCCGGACTAGCGGGAGTTGTTGAGCAGTTCTTC
CDR3 protein: CSVAGLAGVVEQFF

D gene: .
clone size: .
CDR3 length: 14
V gene: TRBV5-1
J gene: TRBJ2-1
CDR3 DNA: TGCGCCAGCAGCCTGGAGGGGCAACTCAATGAGCAGTTCTTC
CDR3 protein: CASSLEGQLNEQFF

D gene: .
clone size: .
CDR3 length: 16
V gene: TRBV25-1
J gene: TRBJ1-2
CDR3 DNA: TGTGCCAGCAGCCATACAGGGCAGGCTATTAACTATGGCTACACCTTC
CDR3 protein: CASSHTGQAINYGYTF

D gene: .
clone size: few
CDR3 length: 14
V gene: TRBV28
J gene: TRBJ2-3
CDR3 DNA: TGTGCCAGCACCCAGGGGACTAGCACAGATACGCAGTATTTT
CDR3 protein: CASTQGTSTDTQYF

D gene: TRBD1
clone size: .
CDR3 length: 12
V gene: TRBV25-1
J gene: TRBJ2-7
CDR3 DNA: TGTGCCAGCAGGAAGGGACAGAGCGAGCAGTACTTC
CDR3 protein: CASRKGQSEQYF

D gene: .
clone size: few
CDR3 length: 13
V gene: TRBV9
J gene: TRBJ2-6
CDR3 DNA: TGTGCCAGCAGCTCCCCTGGGGCCAACGTCCTGACTTTC
CDR3 protein: CASSSPGANVLTF

D gene: .
clone size: .
CDR3 length: 13
V gene: TRBV28
J gene: TRBJ2-7
CDR3 DNA: TGTGCCACCTGGAGGCCGAACTCCTACGAGCAGTACTTC
CDR3 protein: CATWRPNSYEQYF

D gene: TRBD2
clone size: .
CDR3 length: 15
V gene: TRBV25-1
J gene: TRBJ2-4
CDR3 DNA: TGTGCCAGCAGTGAAGGACTAGCGGGTGGGGACATTCAGTACTTC
CDR3 protein: CASSEGLAGGDIQYF

D gene: TRBD1
clone size: few
CDR3 length: 16
V gene: TRBV29-1
J gene: TRBJ2-3
CDR3 DNA: TGCAGCGTTTACAGGGGACATCCTTCCTTCACAGATACGCAGTATTTT
CDR3 protein: CSVYRGHPSFTDTQYF

D gene: TRBD1
clone size: few
CDR3 length: 15
V gene: TRBV29-1
J gene: TRBJ1-4
CDR3 DNA: TGCAGCGTTGATGAGCCGGGACAGCCCAATGAAAAACTGTTTTTT
CDR3 protein: CSVDEPGQPNEKLFF

D gene: .
clone size: .
CDR3 length: 13
V gene: TRBV5-1
J gene: TRBJ2-7
CDR3 DNA: TGCGCCAGCAGGTCCTCCGGCTCCTACGAGCAGTACTTC
CDR3 protein: CASRSSGSYEQYF

D gene: .
clone size: .
CDR3 length: 14
V gene: TRBV5-6
J gene: TRBJ2-5
CDR3 DNA: TGTGCCAGCAGTTTTGGGACCGAGCAAGAGACCCAGTACTTC
CDR3 protein: CASSFGTEQETQYF

D gene: TRBD1
clone size: .
CDR3 length: 14
V gene: TRBV27
J gene: TRBJ2-5
CDR3 DNA: TGTGCCAGCAAATGGGACAGAACTCAAGAGACCCAGTACTTC
CDR3 protein: CASKWDRTQETQYF

D gene: TRBD2
clone size: .
CDR3 length: 16
V gene: TRBV7-2
J gene: TRBJ2-5
CDR3 DNA: TGTGCCAGCGGACTAGCGGGGGGGCCGATGATGGAGACCCAGTACTTC
CDR3 protein: CASGLAGGPMMETQYF

D gene: .
clone size: .
CDR3 length: 15
V gene: TRBV7-9
J gene: TRBJ2-2
CDR3 DNA: TGTGCCAGCAGCTCGGGACGGACGAACACCGGGGAGCTGTTTTTT
CDR3 protein: CASSSGRTNTGELFF

D gene: TRBD1
clone size: .
CDR3 length: 15
V gene: TRBV4-3
J gene: TRBJ2-4
CDR3 DNA: TGCGCCAGCAGCCAAGAATACAGGGGTGGAAACATTCAGTACTTC
CDR3 protein: CASSQEYRGGNIQYF

D gene: .
clone size: .
CDR3 length: 12
V gene: TRBV10-3
J gene: TRBJ2-7
CDR3 DNA: TGTGCCATCAGTGATCGGGTTGCCGAGCAGTACTTC
CDR3 protein: CAISDRVAEQYF

D gene: .
clone size: few
CDR3 length: 14
V gene: TRBV30
J gene: TRBJ1-1
CDR3 DNA: TGTGCCTGGCTTCTTACATCAAGGGGCACTGAAGCTTTCTTT
CDR3 protein: CAWLLTSRGTEAFF

D gene: .
clone size: few
CDR3 length: 17
V gene: TRBV29-1
J gene: TRBJ2-2
CDR3 DNA: TGCAGCGTTGAAGATCCGCTCTACTTAGGACCCACCGGGGAGCTGTTTTTT
CDR3 protein: CSVEDPLYLGPTGELFF

D gene: .
clone size: .
CDR3 length: 14
V gene: TRBV4-1
J gene: TRBJ1-5
CDR3 DNA: TGCGCCAGCAGCCAAGATATAGCGGGACGCTCCCAGCATTTT
CDR3 protein: CASSQDIAGRSQHF

D gene: TRBD2
clone size: .
CDR3 length: 14
V gene: TRBV7-2
J gene: TRBJ2-7
CDR3 DNA: TGTGCCAGCAGCACCCGGACTAGTTTCCGCGAGCAGTACTTC
CDR3 protein: CASSTRTSFREQYF

D gene: .
clone size: .
CDR3 length: 11
V gene: TRBV20-1
J gene: TRBJ1-5
CDR3 DNA: TGCAGTGCTACGGAGCACCAGCCCCAGCATTTT
CDR3 protein: CSATEHQPQHF

D gene: .
clone size: .
CDR3 length: 14
V gene: TRBV29-1
J gene: TRBJ2-5
CDR3 DNA: TGCAGCGTTGATCAGGGGTGGTACCAAGAGACCCAGTACTTC
CDR3 protein: CSVDQGWYQETQYF

D gene: TRBD2
clone size: .
CDR3 length: 13
V gene: TRBV30
J gene: TRBJ2-1
CDR3 DNA: TGTGCCTGGATACGAGCGGGAGGGCCGAATCCGTTCTTC
CDR3 protein: CAWIRAGGPNPFF

D gene: .
clone size: few
CDR3 length: 14
V gene: TRBV29-1
J gene: TRBJ2-3
CDR3 DNA: TGCAGCCTCGCACGTGCGTCTAGCACAGATACGCAGTATTTT
CDR3 protein: CSLARASSTDTQYF

D gene: .
clone size: .
CDR3 length: 10
V gene: TRBV7-8
J gene: TRBJ2-7
CDR3 DNA: TGTGCCAGCGGGGACTACGAGCAGTACTTC
CDR3 protein: CASGDYEQYF

D gene: .
clone size: .
CDR3 length: 18
V gene: TRBV29-1
J gene: TRBJ2-6
CDR3 DNA: TGCAGCGTTGAGCTCCACGGACAAGGGAGCTCTGGGGCCAACGTCCTGACTTTC
CDR3 protein: CSVELHGQGSSGANVLTF

D gene: TRBD1
clone size: few
CDR3 length: 16
V gene: TRBV30
J gene: TRBJ1-2
CDR3 DNA: TGTGCCTGTCCCGGACAGGGAGGTTTAGCTAACTATGGCTACACCTTC
CDR3 protein: CACPGQGGLANYGYTF

D gene: .
clone size: .
CDR3 length: 14
V gene: TRBV29-1
J gene: TRBJ2-1
CDR3 DNA: TGCAGCGTTGTTGGAAAAACCCCCTACAATGAGCAGTTCTTC
CDR3 protein: CSVVGKTPYNEQFF